The 23 T cell receptor beta chains below all came from one sample that was sequenced in a study of blood T cell repertoires in COVID-19. The protocol was immunoSEQ multiplex PCR, while the TCRdb copy is restricted to in-frame clones and leaves out a portion. The sample yields approximately 98,000 clones, around 64% seen once. The sequenced sample was peripheral blood. These receptors all come from a woman aged 40 to 49 with acute or convalescent COVID-19.

V usage is TRBV9 and J usage is TRBJ2-7; 10 bases line up with TRBD1. The ends lost 3 bases at V and 3 bases at J; junction bases unmatched: 3. In germline, CDR1 is SGDLS, CDR2 YYNGEE. CDR3 length: 14 residues. CDR3 sequence reads: CASSGTGGIYEQYF. CDR3 nucleotide sequence: TGTGCCAGCAGCGGGACAGGGGGAATCTACGAGCAGTACTTC.

The chain joins TRBV6-5 to TRBJ2-2; TRBD1 might be the D (5 bases). The V gene's germline CDR1 is MNHEY and CDR2 SVGAGI. CDR3 length equals 15 residues. V dropped 6 bases and J dropped 0 bases, with 11 bases sitting between them. The CDR3 region has the DNA TGTGCCAGCAGAAAGGACACCGCGAACACCGGGGAGCTGTTTTTT. This encodes CASRKDTANTGELFF.

This clone was detected a few times. J is TRBJ2-7 and V is TRBV6-5, with D uncertain. V was clipped by 4 bases and J by 2 bases, with 12 bases between them. The length of the CDR3 is 14 residues. CDR1 MNHEY and CDR2 SVGAGI come from the germline V gene. The CDR3: CASSSAQSPYEQYF. In DNA, the CDR3 is TGTGCCAGCAGTTCGGCACAGTCTCCCTACGAGCAGTACTTC.

The rearrangement uses TRBV5-4 and TRBJ1-1; no firm D call. The CDR3 spans 13 residues. CDR1 SGHNT and CDR2 YYREEE come from the germline V gene (reference sequence). The V end lost 0 bases, the J end lost 9 bases, and 12 bases lay between the germline ends. CDR3 in DNA: TGTGCCAGCAGCTTGGCGGAGTCTAAAAAAGCTTTCTTT. It translates to CASSLAESKKAFF.

This chain connects TRBV29-1 to TRBJ2-5; tentatively, D is TRBD1 (5 bases). V gave up 4 bases and J gave up 4 bases, with 13 bases separating them. Germline values: CDR1 SQVTM, CDR2 ANQGSEA. The CDR3 is 13 amino acids. The CDR3 loop reads CSVADSVTETQYF. CDR3 coding DNA: TGCAGCGTTGCCGACAGTGTAACAGAGACCCAGTACTTC.

The chain carries TRBV6-2 or TRBV6-3 and TRBJ1-6; 7 positions agree with TRBD1. The length of the CDR3 is 17 residues. V was pared by 5 bases and J by 3 bases, with 10 bases of the junction left unmatched. CDR1 and CDR2 from the germline V gene are MNHEY and SVGEGT. The CDR3 sequence is CASSDQKGQNYNSPLHF. CDR3 coding DNA: TGTGCCAGCAGTGACCAGAAGGGACAGAACTATAATTCACCCCTCCACTTT.

This chain links TRBV5-5 with TRBJ1-2, with a tentative D call TRBD1 (5 bases). The CDR3 length is 13 residues. The germline V gene has CDR1 SGHKS and CDR2 YYEKEE (reference sequence). The V and J ends lost 5 bases and 4 bases respectively, with 12 bases between them. The CDR3 DNA is TGTGCCAGCAGTAAAGACAGCCTCTATGGCTACACCTTC. Amino acids: CASSKDSLYGYTF.

This clone has a handful of counts. The genes are TRBV5-1 and TRBJ2-7; 9 positions agree with TRBD1. CDR1 and CDR2 from the germline V gene are SGHRS and YFSETQ. The trim removed 2 bases at V and 6 bases at J, leaving 9 bases unmatched. The CDR3 length is 15 residues. Here the CDR3 reads CASSLTVTGGGEQYF. In DNA form, the CDR3 reads TGCGCCAGCAGCTTAACCGTTACAGGGGGCGGCGAGCAGTACTTC.

CDR3 sequence (DNA): TGTGCCAGCAGCTTGTCCGGGCTCGGAGGGGTGGATAATGGCTACACCTTC. Protein: CASSLSGLGGVDNGYTF. The rearrangement uses TRBV5-4 and TRBJ1-2; a weak D match, TRBD1 (5 bases). V lost 1 base to trimming and J lost 6 bases, with 22 bases between them. CDR3 length: 17 residues. Germline V lookup: CDR1 SGHNT, CDR2 YYREEE (reference sequence). Using reference TRBV5-4 and TRBJ1-2 for the parts outside the CDR3, the full variable domain is ETGVTQSPTHLIKTRGQQVTLRCSSQSGHNTVSWYQQALGQGPQFIFQYYREEENGRGNFPPRFSGLQFPNYSSELNVNALELDDSALYLCASSLSGLGGVDNGYTFGSGTRLTVV.

The sample holds a few counts of this clone. The chain combines TRBV5-1 with TRBJ2-5, with D perhaps matching TRBD2 (6 bases). V was shortened by 4 bases and J by 9 bases, with 13 bases between the two germline ends. There are 12 residues in the CDR3. Per the germline V gene, CDR1 is SGHRS and CDR2 is YFSETQ. CDR3 protein: CASSLTRDPQYF. In DNA form, the CDR3 reads TGCGCCAGCAGCCTAACGCGGGACCCCCAGTACTTC.

This chain connects TRBV19 to TRBJ1-5; D perhaps matches TRBD1 (5 bases). Trimming stripped 1 base from V and 4 bases from J, with 14 bases between. There are 16 residues in the CDR3. Germline V lookup: CDR1 LNHDA, CDR2 SQIVND (reference sequence). CDR3 protein: CASSIAERRGNQPQHF. The CDR3 coding sequence is TGTGCCAGTAGTATAGCTGAGAGGAGGGGAAATCAGCCCCAGCATTTT.

The V call is TRBV2, the J call TRBJ2-1; D remains ambiguous. Germline CDR1 and CDR2: SNHLY and FYNNEI. The CDR3 is made up of 15 amino acids. Trimming left V 4 bases short and J 0 bases short, with 10 bases between. The CDR3 DNA reads as TGTGCCAGCAGTGTAGTGACACCCTCCTACAATGAGCAGTTCTTC. Translation: CASSVVTPSYNEQFF.

This clone was counted a few times. This sequence joins TRBV5-6 and TRBJ2-2, with 7 bases lining up with TRBD1. The germline V gene encodes CDR1 SGHDT and CDR2 YYEEEE. There are 15 residues in the CDR3. The ends lost 4 bases at V and 4 bases at J; junction bases unmatched: 7. The CDR3 here is CASSPTTGITGELFF. CDR3 DNA sequence: TGTGCCAGCAGCCCGACGACAGGGATCACCGGGGAGCTGTTTTTT. Based on the CDR3 plus reference TRBV5-6 and TRBJ2-2, the full variable domain is DAGVTQSPTHLIKTRGQQVTLRCSPKSGHDTVSWYQQALGQGPQFIFQYYEEEERQRGNFPDRFSGHQFPNYSSELNVNALLLGDSALYLCASSPTTGITGELFFGEGSRLTVL.

The chain has TRBV30 and TRBJ1-1; TRBD1 agrees at 7 bases. V was pared by 2 bases and J by 4 bases, with 7 bases of the junction left unmatched. The CDR3 spans 14 residues. Germline V gene sequence: CDR1 GTSNPN, CDR2 SVGIG (reference sequence). CDR3 in DNA: TGTGCCTGGAGTCGAGGGGGCGCGAGCACTGAAGCTTTCTTT. This encodes CAWSRGGASTEAFF.

This rearrangement joins TRBV3-1 (or the pseudogene TRBV3-2) to TRBJ2-3; 16 positions match TRBD2. CDR3 length: 20 amino acids. V dropped 3 bases and J dropped 6; count of bases not matched to a gene: 15. The V gene's germline CDR1 is LGHDT and CDR2 YNNKEL (reference sequence). CDR3 bases: TGTGCCAGCAGCCACGCTCTCGGGACTAGCGGGGGGGTTATATACGATACGCAGTATTTT. Amino acids: CASSHALGTSGGVIYDTQYF.

The V and J genes are TRBV4-1 and TRBJ1-4; possibly TRBD1 for D (6 bases). The V gene's germline CDR1 is MGHRA and CDR2 YSYEKL. Trimming removed 6 bases at V and 6 bases at J, with 23 bases between. This CDR3 spans 17 amino acids. CDR3 coding DNA: TGCGCCAGCAGGCAACCGACAGGTTCCGGTGGTTATGAAAAACTGTTTTTT. Protein product: CASRQPTGSGGYEKLFF.

This rearrangement joins TRBV10-2 to TRBJ2-5, with a possible D match to TRBD2 (5 bases). The CDR3 sequence is 13 residues long. V gave up 4 bases and J gave up 3 bases, with 9 bases separating them. CDR1 is WSHSY and CDR2 is SAAADI in the germline V gene. The CDR3 DNA reads as TGCGCCAGCAGTGCCACGAGGGAAGAGACCCAGTACTTC. Its translation is CASSATREETQYF.

This chain joins TRBV5-1 and TRBJ1-1; D perhaps matches TRBD1 (6 bases). Between the trimmed V and J ends, which lost 5 bases and 6 bases, there was a span of 17 bases. This CDR3 region has 14 residues. From germline, CDR1 is SGHRS and CDR2 YFSETQ. In DNA, the CDR3 is TGCGCCAGCAGTGGCGGGGGGGCCGAAGCTGAAGCTTTCTTT. This codes for CASSGGGAEAEAFF. The full variable domain, rest sourced from reference TRBV5-1 and TRBJ1-1, is KAGVTQTPRYLIKTRGQQVTLSCSPISGHRSVSWYQQTPGQGLQFLFEYFSETQRNKGNFPGRFSGRQFSNSRSEMNVSTLELGDSALYLCASSGGGAEAEAFFGQGTRLTVV.

This chain joins TRBV7-6 and TRBJ2-1; tentative D call: TRBD1 (6 bases). The V end lost 0 bases, the J end lost 4 bases, and 13 bases lay between the germline ends. Germline values: CDR1 SGHVS, CDR2 FNYEAQ. This CDR3 has 16 amino acids. CDR3 region: CASSLAGASTYNEQFF. The CDR3 DNA is TGTGCCAGCAGCTTAGCGGGGGCTAGCACGTACAATGAGCAGTTCTTC.

The chain carries TRBV7-2 and TRBJ2-7, with D unclear. Germline-derived CDR1 and CDR2 are SGHTA and FQGNSA. CDR3 length: 13 residues. The V and J ends lost 4 bases and 0 bases respectively, with 7 bases between them. CDR3 coding DNA: TGTGCCAGCAGCTGGCCAAGCTCCTACGAGCAGTACTTC. Residues: CASSWPSSYEQYF.

This clone was found a few times. Sequence at one end of the junction differs from germline and may be a read error. The J gene is TRBJ2-5, the V gene TRBV7-9, with a possible D match to TRBD1 (5 bases). Germline loops: CDR1 SEHNR, CDR2 FQNEAQ (reference sequence). The CDR3 is made up of 15 amino acids. CDR3 bases: TGTGCCAGCAGATTAGGGGCAGGTTCTCAAGAGACCCAGTACTTC. Protein product: CASRLGAGSQETQYF.

This chain joins TRBV9 and TRBJ2-7; TRBD2 matches 7 bases. V was clipped by 4 bases and J by 2 bases; unmatched bases: 12. The germline V gene has CDR1 SGDLS and CDR2 YYNGEE. This CDR3 is 16 amino acids long. CDR3 coding DNA: TGTGCCAGCAGCCCCAATGGGTTGGGGGGGGCCTACGAGCAGTACTTC. Its translation is CASSPNGLGGAYEQYF. The full variable domain, completed using reference TRBV9 and TRBJ2-7, is DSGVTQTPKHLITATGQRVTLRCSPRSGDLSVYWYQQSLDQGLQFLIQYYNGEERAKGNILERFSAQQFPDLHSELNLSSLELGDSALYFCASSPNGLGGAYEQYFGPGTRLTVT.

There are a few counts of this clone. Written as DNA, the CDR3 is TGCGCCAGCAGCTTGGATGGAACTAGCAGCCACGAGCAGTACTTC. This sequence encodes CASSLDGTSSHEQYF. The chain couples TRBV5-1 to TRBJ2-7, with D maybe TRBD2 (6 bases). The CDR3 spans 15 residues. The germline V gene encodes CDR1 SGHRS and CDR2 YFSETQ. The germline V and J ends were trimmed by 0 bases and 5 bases, with 15 bases remaining between them.